Below, 10 T cell receptor beta chains from the same sample are listed, as sequenced in a study of blood T cell repertoires in COVID-19. Measured with immunoSEQ multiplex PCR; TCRdb has only the in-frame clones, and not every one. This sample carries roughly 70,000 clones, 85% to 90% of them seen once, and the ten largest clones take about 7%. The sequenced material came from peripheral blood. These receptors were taken from a woman older than 75 with active COVID-19.

The chain recombines TRBV11-2 with TRBJ2-1, with TRBD2 matching over 7 bases. Germline V gives CDR1 SGHAT, CDR2 FQNNGV. The length of the CDR3 is 12 residues. V was clipped by 5 bases and J by 12 bases; unmatched bases: 7. The CDR3 spells CASSLPGGGQFF. The CDR3 DNA sequence: TGTGCCAGCAGCCTGCCGGGAGGAGGGCAGTTCTTC.

The chain combines TRBV19 with TRBJ2-5; tentative D call: TRBD1 (6 bases). Trimming stripped 5 bases from V and 5 bases from J, with 15 bases between. The germline CDR1 and CDR2 sequences are LNHDA and SQIVND (reference sequence). The CDR3 sequence is 14 residues long. CDR3 protein: CASSWASRGETQYF. CDR3 DNA: TGTGCCAGTAGTTGGGCAAGTAGGGGGGAGACCCAGTACTTC.

The chain has TRBV28 and TRBJ1-1; D ambiguous. V gave up 2 bases and J gave up 6 bases, with 13 bases separating them. This CDR3 is 14 amino acids long. Germline V lookup: CDR1 MDHEN, CDR2 SYDVKM. The CDR3 here is CASSLVVPVPEAFF. CDR3 in DNA: TGTGCCAGCAGTTTAGTGGTCCCGGTCCCTGAAGCTTTCTTT.

The chain is built from TRBV11-3 and TRBJ2-7, with 8 bases lining up with TRBD1. The CDR3 totals 15 residues. Germline-derived CDR1 and CDR2 are SGHNT and YENEEA. Losses at the gene ends were 3 bases for V and 2 bases for J; bases not matched to a gene: 6. The CDR3 loop is CASSFGTGGTYEQYF. The CDR3 DNA reads TGTGCCAGCAGCTTCGGTACAGGGGGAACCTACGAGCAGTACTTC.

The J gene is TRBJ2-3, the V gene TRBV27; 9 bases agree with TRBD1. Germline V CDR1 and CDR2: MNHEY, SMNVEV (reference sequence). This CDR3 is 16 amino acids long. Trimming cost V 3 bases and J 2 bases; bases outside gene matches: 6. In DNA, the CDR3 is TGTGCCAGCAGTTTCACCGGGACAGGGTACACAGATACGCAGTATTTT. The encoded protein is CASSFTGTGYTDTQYF.

The CDR3, as DNA: TGCGCCAGCAGCCAGGGACTAGCGGGGTACAATGAGCAGTTCTTC. Translated, it gives CASSQGLAGYNEQFF. V is TRBV4-1 and J is TRBJ2-1; 13 positions match TRBD2. V dropped 3 bases and J dropped 4; count of bases not matched to a gene: 0. Germline V gives CDR1 MGHRA, CDR2 YSYEKL. This CDR3 contains 15 residues.

The chain carries TRBV7-2 and TRBJ2-7; 9 bases agree with TRBD1. The CDR3 consists of 13 residues. Germline lookup yields CDR1 SGHTA and CDR2 FQGNSA. V was clipped by 5 bases and J by 6 bases; unmatched bases: 5. The CDR3 reads CASSPGQGPEQYF. CDR3 coding DNA: TGTGCCAGCAGCCCCGGACAGGGGCCCGAGCAGTACTTC. Variable domain in full (rest from reference TRBV7-2 and TRBJ2-7): GAGVSQSPSNKVTEKGKDVELRCDPISGHTALYWYRQSLGQGLEFLIYFQGNSAPDKSGLPSDRFSAERTGGSVSTLTIQRTQQEDSAVYLCASSPGQGPEQYFGPGTRLTVT.

This clone has a single count. This rearrangement joins TRBV7-8 to TRBJ2-1; 9 bases match TRBD2. The CDR3 contains 15 residues. Per germline, CDR1 SGHVS and CDR2 FQNEAQ. The V and J ends lost 2 bases and 6 bases, in that order; junction bases with no gene match: 5. The CDR3 sequence: CASSLNGGRANEQFF. The CDR3, as DNA: TGTGCCAGCAGCTTAAATGGCGGGAGGGCCAATGAGCAGTTCTTC.

This chain joins TRBV7-9 and TRBJ2-2; a weak D match, TRBD2 (6 bases). Germline V CDR1 and CDR2: SEHNR, FQNEAQ (reference sequence). V was cut by 5 bases and J by 9 bases, with 10 bases left in between. The CDR3 runs to 12 residues. The CDR3 protein is CASSPGGWELFF. CDR3 nucleotide sequence: TGTGCCAGCAGCCCCGGGGGATGGGAGCTGTTTTTT.

The V and J genes are TRBV14 and TRBJ2-5; no reliable D call. The CDR3 spans 15 residues. Germline values: CDR1 SGHDN, CDR2 FVKESK. Trimming took off 7 bases at V and 3 bases at J, with 18 bases between the two ends. The CDR3 nucleotides are TGTGCCAGCAAAAAGGTAGAGGCGGTGGAAGAGACCCAGTACTTC. Translating it yields CASKKVEAVEETQYF.